The 10 T cell receptor beta chains listed next were all sequenced from one sample in a study of Graves' ophthalmopathy and Graves' hyperthyroidism. RNA transcripts provided the template for amplifying TCR beta CDR3 regions. The first round was an RT-PCR with HTBI primers, and the second round was a multiplex PCR. TCRdb re-called the multiplex PCR reads with MiXCR, one entry per CDR3 protein. The sample lists hundreds of thousands of distinct CDR3 sequences, 22% occurring once. Sequenced material: peripheral blood. These receptors all come from a young woman with stable Graves' hyperthyroidism. Some clones in this sample may be carry-over from other donors' samples.

In this sample, this clonotype turned up many times. V usage is TRBV19 and J usage is TRBJ1-2; possibly TRBD1 for D (6 bases). The CDR3 consists of 15 residues. V was pared by 3 bases and J by 3 bases, with 14 bases between. Germline V gene data show CDR1 as LNHDA and CDR2 as SQIVND (reference sequence). CDR3 protein: CASSILQGSYYGYTF. In nucleotides, the CDR3 is TGTGCCAGTAGTATTTTACAGGGCTCCTACTATGGCTACACCTTC.

This clonotype was observed at least ten times. The rearrangement joins TRBV29-1 to TRBJ2-7; D possibly corresponds to TRBD2 (5 bases). The germline V and J ends were trimmed by 2 bases and 6 bases, with 11 bases remaining between them. Germline V gives CDR1 SQVTM, CDR2 ANQGSEA. This CDR3 contains 12 residues. CDR3: CSVERDSGEQYF. CDR3 in DNA: TGCAGCGTTGAACGGGATTCCGGCGAGCAGTACTTC.

This clonotype turned up a few times. This sequence joins TRBV7-9 and TRBJ1-2, with 9 positions matching TRBD1. With 3 bases clipped from V and 6 bases from J, the junction kept 8 bases outside the gene matches. CDR3 size: 15 residues. The germline CDR1 and CDR2 sequences are SEHNR and FQNEAQ (reference sequence). The CDR3 DNA follows: TGTGCCAGCAGCTTCGGGACAGGGTGGTTGGATGGCTACACCTTC. Its protein product is CASSFGTGWLDGYTF.

V usage is TRBV5-1 and J usage is TRBJ2-5; 9 bases align to TRBD1. V trimming: 3 bases; J trimming: 4 bases; junction bases outside the gene matches: 4. The CDR3 has 14 amino acids. Germline values: CDR1 SGHRS, CDR2 YFSETQ. For the CDR3, the DNA is TGCGCCAGCAGCTACGGACAGGGGCTAGAGACCCAGTACTTC. This gives the protein CASSYGQGLETQYF.

There are many counts of this clonotype. V usage is TRBV27 and J usage is TRBJ1-6; the D gene is possibly TRBD1 (6 bases). CDR1 and CDR2 from the germline V gene are MNHEY and SMNVEV (reference sequence). The CDR3 is 14 residues long. V was shortened by 2 bases and J by 9 bases, with 11 bases between the two germline ends. CDR3 in amino acids: CASSLEQGSSPLHF. The CDR3, as DNA: TGTGCCAGCAGTTTAGAACAGGGAAGTTCACCCCTCCACTTT.

There are many counts of this clonotype. The chain is built from TRBV6-2 or TRBV6-3 and TRBJ1-6; D perhaps matches TRBD1 (6 bases). Trimming cost V 6 bases and J 5 bases, with 20 bases left between them. Germline CDR1 reads MNHEY; CDR2 reads SVGEGT. The CDR3 spans 17 residues. The CDR3 sequence is CASRGANTGINNSPLHF. The CDR3 bases are TGTGCCAGCAGGGGGGCCAACACCGGGATCAATAATTCACCCCTCCACTTT.

This clonotype was detected ten times or more. This chain connects TRBV7-2 to TRBJ2-5; TRBD1 aligns across 11 bases. The CDR3 runs to 17 residues. CDR1 is SGHTA and CDR2 is FQGNSA in the germline V gene. J lost 4 bases, V lost 1 base, and 8 bases had no gene match. For the CDR3, the DNA is TGTGCCAGCAGCTTAGGCTCTGTGGGGACAGGGGGAGAGACCCAGTACTTC. It codes for CASSLGSVGTGGETQYF.

Comments on this clonotype: A much larger clone differs by one base, so this may be a read error. This CDR3 is missing its conserved last phenylalanine or tryptophan, likely due to a read error. The rearrangement joins TRBV12-3 or TRBV12-4 to TRBJ1-1; a weak D match, TRBD1 (5 bases). V lost 5 bases and J 5 bases, leaving 15 bases between the germline ends. The CDR3 runs to 14 residues. The CDR3 sequence: CASSTLGGRTEAFY. The CDR3 DNA follows: TGTGCCAGCAGTACGCTCGGGGGGAGGACTGAAGCTTTCTAT.

This rearrangement joins TRBV12-3 or TRBV12-4 to TRBJ1-2, with D tentatively TRBD1 (5 bases). CDR3 length: 13 amino acids. The V end was cut by 8 bases, the J end by 7 bases, with 17 bases between. Written as DNA, the CDR3 is TGTGCCAGCGACGACACTACAGGATTTGGCTACACCTTC. The encoded protein is CASDDTTGFGYTF.

The table lists this clonotype with many counts. This chain uses TRBV20-1 with TRBJ2-7; 7 nucleotides match TRBD2. The CDR3 has 13 residues. V shed 3 bases and J 6 bases; nucleotides not matched to a gene: 8. Germline CDR1 DFQATT, CDR2 SNEGSKA (reference sequence). CDR3 sequence: CSASIAGVGEQYF. The CDR3 coding sequence is TGCAGTGCTAGTATCGCGGGAGTCGGCGAGCAGTACTTC.